A single sample is the source of the 12 T cell receptor beta chains below, sequenced in a study of human T cells and chemical hapten exposure. TCRdb re-analysed the RACE reads in MiXCR, keeping a single row per CDR3 protein. Altogether 180,000 or so distinct CDR3 sequences are present, approximately 20% being singletons, with the ten largest covering approximately 6.7%. Time point given: patch test 1, 2 weeks after DPC sensitization. Indicated treatment: therapeutic diphenylcyclopropenone sensitization with weekly scalp DPC. This specimen consisted of whole blood, obtained in connection with sensitization to the hapten diphenylcyclopropenone (DPC). The receptors were sampled from a woman aged 45 to 65 with alopecia areata. Some clones in this sample may be carry-over from other donors' samples.

This clonotype has only a few counts. The rearrangement uses TRBV29-1 and TRBJ2-5, with 13 bases fitting TRBD2. Germline CDR1 is SQVTM and CDR2 is ANQGSEA. The CDR3 is 14 residues long. Unmatched junction bases numbered 5, after V lost 6 bases and J lost 4 bases. The CDR3: CSVVTSGRRETQYF. Written as DNA, the CDR3 is TGCAGCGTGGTGACTAGCGGGAGGAGAGAGACCCAGTACTTC.

The chain carries TRBV7-9 and TRBJ2-5; D is perhaps TRBD1 (7 bases). The CDR3 has 16 amino acids. Per germline, CDR1 SEHNR and CDR2 FQNEAQ (reference sequence). V lost 3 bases and J lost 9, with 23 bases in between. This CDR3 is CASSFGGRGEGAAQYF. The CDR3 DNA follows: TGTGCCAGCAGCTTCGGAGGCAGGGGGGAAGGTGCGGCCCAGTACTTC.

This clonotype is labeled as medium-sized. The genes are TRBV6-2 or TRBV6-3 and TRBJ1-6; no clear D gene. Trimming left V 7 bases short and J 0 bases short, with 10 bases between. Germline V gives CDR1 MNHEY, CDR2 SVGEGT. The CDR3 runs 15 residues. The CDR3 bases are TGTGCCAGCAAGGACCGGGGCTCCTATAATTCACCCCTCCACTTT. It translates to CASKDRGSYNSPLHF.

In its sample, this clonotype was seen a few times. The chain joins TRBV6-4 to TRBJ1-5, with TRBD1 identical over 9 bases. After removal of 7 bases from V and 5 bases from J, the junction contained 3 bases not matched to a gene. CDR3 length equals 13 residues. Germline assignment: CDR1 MRHNA and CDR2 SNTAGT. CDR3 loop: CASTTGGHQPQHF. CDR3 bases: TGTGCCAGCACCACAGGGGGCCATCAGCCCCAGCATTTT.

With regard to this clonotype: An end of the junction differs from the germline gene, which may be a read error. The chain uses TRBV29-1 and TRBJ1-2; 9 positions agree with TRBD1. Germline CDR1 is SQVTM and CDR2 is ANQGSEA. The CDR3 is 14 amino acids. The CDR3 DNA sequence: TGCAGCGTTGGGGGGACAGGGACCAACTATGGCTACAACTTC. It yields the protein CSVGGTGTNYGYNF.

This clonotype was counted between two and nine times. V gene TRBV4-2 combines with J gene TRBJ2-7; D uncertain. CDR1 and CDR2 (germline): LGHNA, YNFKEQ. Deletions cut 4 bases from V and 5 bases from J, with 12 bases between. The CDR3 is 13 residues long. The CDR3: CASSPTVFHEQYF. CDR3 sequence (DNA): TGTGCCAGCAGCCCTACGGTCTTCCACGAGCAGTACTTC.

This clonotype was detected a few times. The chain joins TRBV29-1 to TRBJ2-3; 7 nucleotides agree with TRBD1. V was clipped by 6 bases and J by 0 bases; unmatched bases: 9. Germline V gene data show CDR1 as SQVTM and CDR2 as ANQGSEA. The length of the CDR3 is 15 residues. CDR3 nucleotides: TGCAGCGTCGGTCGGACAGGAATTAGCACAGATACGCAGTATTTT. Encoded protein: CSVGRTGISTDTQYF.

This clonotype appeared a few times. V and J are TRBV5-1 and TRBJ1-2; D is unclear. CDR1 is SGHRS and CDR2 is YFSETQ in the germline V gene. The CDR3 contains 14 residues. Trimming pared 1 base from V and 4 bases from J, leaving 11 bases between. This CDR3 is CASSLSEQIYGYTF. For the CDR3, the DNA is TGCGCCAGCAGCTTGTCCGAACAGATCTATGGCTACACCTTC. The full variable domain, completed using reference TRBV5-1 and TRBJ1-2, is KAGVTQTPRYLIKTRGQQVTLSCSPISGHRSVSWYQQTPGQGLQFLFEYFSETQRNKGNFPGRFSGRQFSNSRSEMNVSTLELGDSALYLCASSLSEQIYGYTFGSGTRLTVV.

The chain is built from TRBV11-1 and TRBJ2-1; possible D gene TRBD2, 5 bases. Trimming took 5 bases from V and 8 from J, leaving 10 bases between them. In germline, CDR1 is SGHAT, CDR2 FQDESV (reference sequence). The CDR3 has 12 amino acids. CDR3 in DNA: TGTGCCAGCAGCCCTTGGCGGGATGAGCAGTTCTTC. It is translated as CASSPWRDEQFF.

The J gene is TRBJ1-6, the V gene TRBV27, with 7 positions matching TRBD1. The CDR3 is 15 residues long. The V gene end was trimmed by 3 bases and the J gene end by 9 bases; junction bases not matched to a gene: 8. Germline V gene sequence: CDR1 MNHEY, CDR2 SMNVEV (reference sequence). CDR3 sequence: CASSFSQGISSPLHF. The CDR3 nucleotides are TGTGCCAGCAGTTTCTCACAGGGGATAAGTTCACCCCTCCACTTT.

This clonotype was recorded a few times. The chain combines TRBV29-1 with TRBJ2-5; D is unclear. Germline CDR1 and CDR2: SQVTM and ANQGSEA. The CDR3 covers 12 residues. The V gene lost 7 bases and the J gene lost 1 base, with 10 bases spanning the gap. The CDR3 nucleotides read TGCAGCGCTAAGGAGAGCCAAGAGACCCAGTACTTC. Protein sequence: CSAKESQETQYF.

This clonotype has only a few counts. The CDR3 bases are TGTGCCAGCAGTGCTACCAACTCCTACAATGAGCAGTTCTTC. Translating gives CASSATNSYNEQFF. The chain uses TRBV12-3 or TRBV12-4 and TRBJ2-1; D is undetermined. The length of the CDR3 is 14 residues. V shed 5 bases and J shed 0 bases, with 8 bases lying between them.